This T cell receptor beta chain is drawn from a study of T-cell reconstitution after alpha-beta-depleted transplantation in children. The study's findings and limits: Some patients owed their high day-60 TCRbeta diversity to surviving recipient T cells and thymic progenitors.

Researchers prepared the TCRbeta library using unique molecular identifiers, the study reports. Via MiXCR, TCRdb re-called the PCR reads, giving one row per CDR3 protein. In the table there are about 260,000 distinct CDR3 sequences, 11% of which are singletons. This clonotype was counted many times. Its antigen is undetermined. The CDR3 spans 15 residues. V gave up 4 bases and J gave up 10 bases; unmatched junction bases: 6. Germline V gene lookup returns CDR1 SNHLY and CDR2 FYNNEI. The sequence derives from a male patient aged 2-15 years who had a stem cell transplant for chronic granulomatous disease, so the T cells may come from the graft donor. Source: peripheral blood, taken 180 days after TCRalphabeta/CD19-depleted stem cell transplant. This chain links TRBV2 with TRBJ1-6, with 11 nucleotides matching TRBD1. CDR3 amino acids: CASSVFGQGASPLHF. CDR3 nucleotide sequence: TGTGCCAGCAGTGTGTTTGGACAGGGGGCCTCACCCCTCCACTTT.